The 18 T cell receptor beta chains given below trace back to one sample, sequenced in a study of blood T cells in healthy people across ages. Next came a second PCR, run for about 7 to 12 cycles, which used a sample-barcoded 5' primer along with a J-beta primer mix. One entry per CDR3 protein, called by TCRdb with MiXCR from the 5' RACE reads. Found here are 910,000 or so distinct CDR3 sequences, approximately 50% of them singletons; the top ten hold over 20%. Sample: blood. Every receptor here comes from a woman aged 60-75 years in good health.

This clonotype was counted only a few times. The chain recombines TRBV4-1 with TRBJ2-7; possibly TRBD2 for D (6 bases). Deletions cut 0 bases from V and 2 bases from J, with 17 bases between. The length of the CDR3 is 17 residues. The germline V gene encodes CDR1 MGHRA and CDR2 YSYEKL. The chain's CDR3 is CASSQELWNSGTYEQYF. The CDR3 bases are TGCGCCAGCAGCCAAGAGCTCTGGAATAGCGGCACCTACGAGCAGTACTTC.

A few counts support this clonotype. The rearrangement uses TRBV12-3 or TRBV12-4 and TRBJ2-5; D is unresolved. The length of the CDR3 is 18 residues. The V end was cut by 6 bases, the J end by 2 bases, with 25 bases between. The CDR3 DNA reads as TGTGCCAGCAGCCGATCGTATCTCGGGCCCACCGGACAAGAGACCCAGTACTTC. Protein product: CASSRSYLGPTGQETQYF.

Only one count was recorded for this clonotype. This sequence joins TRBV18 and TRBJ2-4; 11 bases line up with TRBD2. The J call may not be correct, given that the DNA end is closer to TRBJ2-7. Germline V gives CDR1 KGHSH, CDR2 LQKENI. The CDR3 spans 15 residues. CDR3: CASSPPTSGTYEQYF. CDR3 DNA sequence: TGTGCCAGCTCACCACCGACTAGCGGGACTTACGAGCAGTACTTC.

J is TRBJ2-1 and V is TRBV27; 9 nucleotides agree with TRBD1. The CDR3 runs 14 residues. In germline, CDR1 is MNHEY, CDR2 SMNVEV (reference sequence). V shed 6 bases, J shed 4 bases, and the junction held 4 bases outside the gene matches. The CDR3 loop is CASSWDREYNEQFF. The CDR3 DNA follows: TGTGCCAGCAGCTGGGACAGGGAATACAATGAGCAGTTCTTC.

The chain employs TRBV2 and TRBJ2-3, with D possibly TRBD2 on 6 matching bases. The germline V gene has CDR1 SNHLY and CDR2 FYNNEI. V lost 4 bases and J lost 0, with 14 bases in between. The CDR3 totals 16 residues. DNA for the CDR3: TGTGCCAGCAGTGGGGTATTAGCGGCTAGCACAGATACGCAGTATTTT. This sequence encodes CASSGVLAASTDTQYF.

The genes are TRBV30 and TRBJ1-2, with TRBD1 as a possible D gene (5 bases). V was cut by 4 bases and J by 4 bases, with 10 bases left in between. Germline CDR1 and CDR2: GTSNPN and SVGIG (reference sequence). The CDR3 runs to 12 residues. For the CDR3, the DNA is TGTGCCTGGACGGGGGGACCCTATGGCTACACCTTC. Protein product: CAWTGGPYGYTF.

The gene calls are TRBV6-1 and TRBJ1-4; weak D call: TRBD1 (5 bases). Germline V lookup: CDR1 MNHNS, CDR2 SASEGT. V lost 1 base and J lost 2, with 17 bases in between. The length of the CDR3 is 18 residues. The CDR3 nucleotides read TGTGCCAGCAGTGAAGTCTGGGGCGCGGAGGTGACTAATGAAAAACTGTTTTTT. This codes for CASSEVWGAEVTNEKLFF.

In this sample, this clonotype turned up a few times. The rearrangement uses TRBV7-2 and TRBJ1-2; the D is unclear. The CDR3 extends over 15 amino acids. CDR1 and CDR2 (germline): SGHTA, FQGNSA. Trimming pared 3 bases from V and 8 bases from J, leaving 19 bases between. In DNA, the CDR3 is TGTGCCAGCAGCTTCAGTTTCAGTACAAATTCAGGCTACACCTTC. Its translation is CASSFSFSTNSGYTF.

A single count supports this clonotype. The chain links TRBV5-1 to TRBJ2-7; D is ambiguous. Germline-derived CDR1 and CDR2 are SGHRS and YFSETQ. With 4 bases removed from V and 3 bases from J, the gap between germline ends came to 20 bases. CDR3 size: 16 residues. CDR3 protein: CASSRLGGVADYEQYF. The DNA for the CDR3 is TGCGCCAGCAGCCGATTGGGTGGGGTAGCAGACTACGAGCAGTACTTC.

V usage is TRBV7-9 and J usage is TRBJ2-7, with D maybe TRBD1 (6 bases). Germline values: CDR1 SEHNR, CDR2 FQNEAQ (reference sequence). The V and J ends lost 3 bases and 3 bases respectively, with 18 bases between them. This CDR3 contains 16 residues. The CDR3 protein is CASSLGTGYGNYEQYF. CDR3 in DNA: TGTGCCAGCAGCTTGGGCACAGGGTACGGGAACTACGAGCAGTACTTC.

This clonotype occurred a few times. The chain has TRBV20-1 and TRBJ2-7; TRBD2 matches 11 bases. The CDR3 length is 13 residues. Germline assignment: CDR1 DFQATT and CDR2 SNEGSKA (reference sequence). Germline trimming cut 6 bases from V and 3 bases from J; bases unmatched to any gene: 4. This CDR3 is CSATTSGIYEQYF. As DNA, the CDR3 is TGCAGTGCGACGACTAGCGGGATCTACGAGCAGTACTTC.

This chain links TRBV6-5 with TRBJ2-1; D unclear. Germline V gene sequence: CDR1 MNHEY, CDR2 SVGAGI. CDR3 length: 13 amino acids. V lost 5 bases to trimming and J lost 5 bases, with 10 bases between them. The CDR3 coding sequence is TGTGCCAGCAGTGATACGCTACACAATGAGCAGTTCTTC. Residues: CASSDTLHNEQFF.

This clonotype was detected only a few times. This chain uses TRBV2 with TRBJ2-6; 8 nucleotides align to TRBD2. V shed 8 bases and J 0 bases; nucleotides not matched to a gene: 9. CDR3 length equals 17 residues. Germline assignment: CDR1 SNHLY and CDR2 FYNNEI. The CDR3 nucleotides are TGTGCCAGCCGTCGACGGGAGGGAAACTCTGGGGCCAACGTCCTGACTTTC. The encoded protein is CASRRREGNSGANVLTF.

This clonotype was seen more than once but under ten times. The rearrangement joins TRBV5-1 to TRBJ2-7, with TRBD1 matching 7 bases. J was trimmed by 3 bases and V by 4 bases; bases with no gene match: 13. Germline V CDR1 and CDR2: SGHRS, YFSETQ. This CDR3 has 16 amino acids. The chain's CDR3 is CASSQPRRQGRYEQYF. CDR3 DNA: TGCGCCAGCAGCCAACCCCGTAGACAGGGTCGCTACGAGCAGTACTTC.

The chain has TRBV20-1 and TRBJ2-7; no definite D call. Germline values: CDR1 DFQATT, CDR2 SNEGSKA (reference sequence). Deletions cut 4 bases from V and 0 bases from J, with 10 bases between. This CDR3 has 13 amino acids. CDR3 coding DNA: TGCAGTGCTACCTACAGCAGCTCCTACGAGCAGTACTTC. This gives the protein CSATYSSSYEQYF.

The chain has TRBV5-1 and TRBJ2-3, with D perhaps matching TRBD1 (6 bases). CDR1 is SGHRS, CDR2 YFSETQ, per germline. Trimming took off 4 bases at V and 3 bases at J, with 18 bases between the two ends. The CDR3 covers 16 residues. CDR3 in amino acids: CASSNGQKFSTDTQYF. CDR3 nucleotides: TGCGCCAGCAGCAATGGACAGAAGTTTTCGACAGATACGCAGTATTTT.

This clonotype was detected once. The J gene is TRBJ2-3, the V gene TRBV20-1, with 12 bases that match TRBD2. After removal of 3 bases from V and 2 bases from J, the junction contained 12 bases not matched to a gene. Germline-derived CDR1 and CDR2 are DFQATT and SNEGSKA (reference sequence). The CDR3 is 18 amino acids. CDR3 protein: CSARGIQRTSGDTDTQYF. The CDR3 DNA is TGCAGTGCTAGGGGAATTCAGCGGACTAGCGGGGACACAGATACGCAGTATTTT.

This clonotype was counted a few times. The V gene is TRBV4-1, the J gene TRBJ2-7; 7 nucleotides agree with TRBD2. CDR1 and CDR2 from the germline V gene are MGHRA and YSYEKL. The V and J ends lost 1 base and 3 bases, in that order; junction bases with no gene match: 9. This CDR3 comprises 16 residues. This CDR3 is CASSQVLRREIYEQYF. The CDR3 coding sequence is TGCGCCAGCAGCCAAGTACTCCGGCGGGAGATCTACGAGCAGTACTTC.